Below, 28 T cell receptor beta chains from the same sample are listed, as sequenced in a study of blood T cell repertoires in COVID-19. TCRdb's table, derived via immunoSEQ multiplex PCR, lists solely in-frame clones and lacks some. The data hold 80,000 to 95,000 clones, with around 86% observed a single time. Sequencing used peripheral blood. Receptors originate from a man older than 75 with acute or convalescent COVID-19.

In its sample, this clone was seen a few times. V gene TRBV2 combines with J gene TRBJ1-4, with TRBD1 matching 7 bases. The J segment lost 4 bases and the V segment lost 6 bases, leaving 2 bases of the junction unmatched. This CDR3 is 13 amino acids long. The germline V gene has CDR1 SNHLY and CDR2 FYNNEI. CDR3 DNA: TGTGCCAGCAGAGGGACAGTTAATGAAAAACTGTTTTTT. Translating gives CASRGTVNEKLFF.

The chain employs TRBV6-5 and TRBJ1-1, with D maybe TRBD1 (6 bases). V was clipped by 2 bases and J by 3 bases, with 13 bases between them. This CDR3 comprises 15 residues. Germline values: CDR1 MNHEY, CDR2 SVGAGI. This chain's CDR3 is CASSYAGATYTEAFF. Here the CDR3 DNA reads TGTGCCAGCAGTTACGCAGGGGCCACCTACACTGAAGCTTTCTTT.

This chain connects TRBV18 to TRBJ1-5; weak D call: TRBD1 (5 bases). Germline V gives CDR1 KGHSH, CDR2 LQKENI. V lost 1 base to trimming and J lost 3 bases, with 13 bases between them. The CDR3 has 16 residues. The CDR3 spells CASSPRRASLNQPQHF. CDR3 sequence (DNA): TGTGCCAGCTCACCACGCAGGGCCTCGCTCAATCAGCCCCAGCATTTT. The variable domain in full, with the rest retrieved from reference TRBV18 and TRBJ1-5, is NAGVMQNPRHLVRRRGQEARLRCSPMKGHSHVYWYRQLPEEGLKFMVYLQKENIIDESGMPKERFSAEFPKEGPSILRIQQVVRGDSAAYFCASSPRRASLNQPQHFGDGTRLSIL.

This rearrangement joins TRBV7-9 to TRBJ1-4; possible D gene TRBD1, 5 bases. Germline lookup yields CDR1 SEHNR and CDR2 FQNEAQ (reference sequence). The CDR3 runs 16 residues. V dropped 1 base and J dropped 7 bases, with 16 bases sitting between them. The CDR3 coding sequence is TGTGCCAGCAGCTTAGGAGTGAAGGGGTCAGGTGAAAAACTGTTTTTT. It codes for CASSLGVKGSGEKLFF.

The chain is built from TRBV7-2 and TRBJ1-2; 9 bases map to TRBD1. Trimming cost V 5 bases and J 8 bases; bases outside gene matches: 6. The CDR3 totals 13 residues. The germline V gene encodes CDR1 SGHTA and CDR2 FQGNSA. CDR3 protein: CASSQNRGQGYTF. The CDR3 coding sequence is TGTGCCAGCAGCCAGAACAGGGGGCAGGGCTACACCTTC. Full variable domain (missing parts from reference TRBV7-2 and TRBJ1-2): GAGVSQSPSNKVTEKGKDVELRCDPISGHTALYWYRQSLGQGLEFLIYFQGNSAPDKSGLPSDRFSAERTGGSVSTLTIQRTQQEDSAVYLCASSQNRGQGYTFGSGTRLTVV.

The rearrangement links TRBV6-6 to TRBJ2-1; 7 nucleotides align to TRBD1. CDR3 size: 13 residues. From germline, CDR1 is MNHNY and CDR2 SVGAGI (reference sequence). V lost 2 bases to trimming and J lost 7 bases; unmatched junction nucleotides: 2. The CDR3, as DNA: TGTGCCAGCAGTTACGGACAGGCGAATGAGCAGTTCTTC. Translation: CASSYGQANEQFF.

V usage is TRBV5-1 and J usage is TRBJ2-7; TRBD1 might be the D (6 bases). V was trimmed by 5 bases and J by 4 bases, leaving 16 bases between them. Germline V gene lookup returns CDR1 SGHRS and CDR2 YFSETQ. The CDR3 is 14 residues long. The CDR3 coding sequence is TGCGCCAGCAGTAAAGAACAGGGCCTATACGAGCAGTACTTC. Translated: CASSKEQGLYEQYF.

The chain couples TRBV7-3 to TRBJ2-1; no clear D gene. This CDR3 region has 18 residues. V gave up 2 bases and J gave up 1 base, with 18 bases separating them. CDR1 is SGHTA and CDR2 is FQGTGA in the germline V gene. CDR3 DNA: TGTGCCAGCAGCTTAGAAGCAGTAGCACCCCTTTCCTACAATGAGCAGTTCTTC. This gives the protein CASSLEAVAPLSYNEQFF.

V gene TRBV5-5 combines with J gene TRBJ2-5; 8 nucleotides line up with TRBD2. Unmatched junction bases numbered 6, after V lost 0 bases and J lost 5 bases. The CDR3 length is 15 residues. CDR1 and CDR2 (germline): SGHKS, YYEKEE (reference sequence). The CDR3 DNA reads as TGTGCCAGCAGCTTGGCGGGAGGGGGTTTGGAGACCCAGTACTTC. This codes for CASSLAGGGLETQYF.

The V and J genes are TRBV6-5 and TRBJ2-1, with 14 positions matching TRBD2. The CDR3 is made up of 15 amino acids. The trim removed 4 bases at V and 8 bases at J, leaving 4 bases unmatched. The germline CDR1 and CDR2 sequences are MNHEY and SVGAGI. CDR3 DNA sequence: TGTGCCAGCAGTTCCGGGACTAGCGGGAGTTATGAGCAGTTCTTC. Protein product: CASSSGTSGSYEQFF.

For the CDR3, the DNA is TGTGCCAGCACCCCAGGTTGGTCTACAGGGAACACTGAAGCTTTCTTT. Amino acids: CASTPGWSTGNTEAFF. The chain employs TRBV14 and TRBJ1-1, with D possibly TRBD1 on 5 matching bases. Looked up from germline, CDR1 is SGHDN and CDR2 is FVKESK. This CDR3 comprises 16 residues. Trimming took 7 bases from V and 1 from J, leaving 19 bases between them.

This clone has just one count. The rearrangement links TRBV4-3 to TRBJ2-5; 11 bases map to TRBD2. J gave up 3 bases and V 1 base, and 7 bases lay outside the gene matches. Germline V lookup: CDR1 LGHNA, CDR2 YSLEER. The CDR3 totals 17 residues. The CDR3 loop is CASSQGVMGLAEETQYF. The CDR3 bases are TGCGCCAGCAGCCAAGGGGTTATGGGACTAGCGGAAGAGACCCAGTACTTC.

CDR3 loop: CASSRLSGEEQFF. DNA for the CDR3: TGTGCCAGCAGCCGACTTTCAGGGGAGGAGCAGTTCTTC. This rearrangement joins TRBV6-5 to TRBJ2-1, with D maybe TRBD1 (6 bases). Germline V gene data show CDR1 as MNHEY and CDR2 as SVGAGI. Trimming stripped 6 bases from V and 10 bases from J, with 16 bases between. This CDR3 is built from 13 residues.

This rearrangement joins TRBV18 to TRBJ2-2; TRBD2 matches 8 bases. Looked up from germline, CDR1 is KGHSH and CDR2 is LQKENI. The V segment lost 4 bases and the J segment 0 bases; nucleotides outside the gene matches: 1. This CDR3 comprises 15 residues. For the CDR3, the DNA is TGTGCCAGCTCACAGACTAGCGCGAACACCGGGGAGCTGTTTTTT. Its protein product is CASSQTSANTGELFF.

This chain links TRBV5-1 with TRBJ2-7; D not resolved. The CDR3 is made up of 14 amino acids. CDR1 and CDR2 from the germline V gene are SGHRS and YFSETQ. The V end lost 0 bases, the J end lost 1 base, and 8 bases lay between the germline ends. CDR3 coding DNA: TGCGCCAGCAGCTTGGTGGGCCGGTCCTACGAGCAGTACTTC. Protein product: CASSLVGRSYEQYF.

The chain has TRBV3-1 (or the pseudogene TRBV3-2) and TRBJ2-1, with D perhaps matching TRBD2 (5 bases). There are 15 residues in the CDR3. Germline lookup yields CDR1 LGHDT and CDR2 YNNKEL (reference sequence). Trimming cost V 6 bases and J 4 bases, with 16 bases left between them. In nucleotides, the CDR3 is TGTGCCAGCAGACCTCCTGGCGGGCGGTACAATGAGCAGTTCTTC. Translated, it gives CASRPPGGRYNEQFF.

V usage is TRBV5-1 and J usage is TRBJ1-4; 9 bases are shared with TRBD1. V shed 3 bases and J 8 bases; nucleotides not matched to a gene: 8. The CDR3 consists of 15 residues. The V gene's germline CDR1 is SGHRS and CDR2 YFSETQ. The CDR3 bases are TGCGCCAGCAGCTCGACCGGGACAGGGAGCGAAAAACTGTTTTTT. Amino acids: CASSSTGTGSEKLFF.

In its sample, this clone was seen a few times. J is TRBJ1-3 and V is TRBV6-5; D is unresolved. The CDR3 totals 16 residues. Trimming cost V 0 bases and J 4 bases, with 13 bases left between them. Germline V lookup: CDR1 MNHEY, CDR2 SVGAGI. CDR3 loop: CASSYSSPGFGNTIYF. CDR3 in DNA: TGTGCCAGCAGTTACTCGAGTCCCGGGTTCGGAAACACCATATATTTT.

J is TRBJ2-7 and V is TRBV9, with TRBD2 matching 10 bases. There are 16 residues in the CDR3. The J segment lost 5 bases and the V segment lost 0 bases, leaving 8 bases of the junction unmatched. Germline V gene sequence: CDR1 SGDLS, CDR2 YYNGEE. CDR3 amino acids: CASSVDGAGGPNEQYF. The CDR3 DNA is TGTGCCAGCAGCGTAGATGGAGCGGGAGGGCCTAACGAGCAGTACTTC.

This CDR3 is CASSLQGTTEAFF. The DNA for the CDR3 is TGCGCCAGCAGCTTACAGGGAACCACTGAAGCTTTCTTT. The chain recombines TRBV5-1 with TRBJ1-1, with D possibly TRBD1 on 6 matching bases. V lost 2 bases and J 4 bases, leaving 9 bases between the germline ends. Germline V gene sequence: CDR1 SGHRS, CDR2 YFSETQ. The CDR3 extends over 13 amino acids.

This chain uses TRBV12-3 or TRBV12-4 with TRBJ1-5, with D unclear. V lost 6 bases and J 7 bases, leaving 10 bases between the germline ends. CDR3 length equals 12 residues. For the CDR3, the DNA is TGTGCCAGCAGACTAGGGTCCCAGCCCCAGCATTTT. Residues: CASRLGSQPQHF.

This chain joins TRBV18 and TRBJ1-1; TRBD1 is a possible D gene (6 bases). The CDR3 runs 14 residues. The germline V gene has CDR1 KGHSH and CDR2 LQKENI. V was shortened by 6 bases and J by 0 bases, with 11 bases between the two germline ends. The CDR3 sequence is CASSQQGLNTEAFF. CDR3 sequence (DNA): TGTGCCAGCTCGCAACAGGGTTTGAACACTGAAGCTTTCTTT.

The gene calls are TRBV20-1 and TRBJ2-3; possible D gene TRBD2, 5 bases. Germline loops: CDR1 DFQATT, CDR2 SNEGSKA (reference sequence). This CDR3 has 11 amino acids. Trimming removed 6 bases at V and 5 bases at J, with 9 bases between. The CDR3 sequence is CSARERDTQYF. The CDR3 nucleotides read TGCAGTGCCCGGGAACGAGATACGCAGTATTTT.

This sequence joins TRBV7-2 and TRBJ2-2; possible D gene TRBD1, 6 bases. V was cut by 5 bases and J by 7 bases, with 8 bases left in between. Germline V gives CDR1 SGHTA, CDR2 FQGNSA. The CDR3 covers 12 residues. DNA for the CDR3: TGTGCCAGCAGCCAGGACAGCGGGGAGCTGTTTTTT. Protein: CASSQDSGELFF. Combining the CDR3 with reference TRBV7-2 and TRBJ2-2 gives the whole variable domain GAGVSQSPSNKVTEKGKDVELRCDPISGHTALYWYRQSLGQGLEFLIYFQGNSAPDKSGLPSDRFSAERTGGSVSTLTIQRTQQEDSAVYLCASSQDSGELFFGEGSRLTVL.

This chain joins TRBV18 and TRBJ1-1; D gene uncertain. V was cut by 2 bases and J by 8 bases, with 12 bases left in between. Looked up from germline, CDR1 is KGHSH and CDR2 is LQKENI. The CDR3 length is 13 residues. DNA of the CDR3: TGTGCCAGCTCACCAGTCCTACAGACCGAAGCTTTCTTT. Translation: CASSPVLQTEAFF.

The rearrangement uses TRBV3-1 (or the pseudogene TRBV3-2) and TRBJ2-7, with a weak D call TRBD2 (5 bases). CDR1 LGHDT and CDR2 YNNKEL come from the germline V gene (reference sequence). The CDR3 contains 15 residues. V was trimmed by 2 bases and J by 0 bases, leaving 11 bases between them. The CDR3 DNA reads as TGTGCCAGCAGCCAACGACTAACCCACTCCTACGAGCAGTACTTC. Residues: CASSQRLTHSYEQYF.

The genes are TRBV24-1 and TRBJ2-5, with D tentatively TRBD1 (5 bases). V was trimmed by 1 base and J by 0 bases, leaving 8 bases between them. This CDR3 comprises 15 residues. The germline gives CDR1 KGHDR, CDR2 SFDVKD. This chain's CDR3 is CATSDLQEYQETQYF. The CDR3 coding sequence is TGTGCCACCAGTGATTTACAGGAGTACCAAGAGACCCAGTACTTC.

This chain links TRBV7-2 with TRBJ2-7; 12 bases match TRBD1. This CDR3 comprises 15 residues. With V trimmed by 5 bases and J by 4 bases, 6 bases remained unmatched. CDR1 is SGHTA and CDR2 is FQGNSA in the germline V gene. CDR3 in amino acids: CASSPGTGGAYEQYF. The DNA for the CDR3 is TGTGCCAGCAGCCCGGGGACAGGGGGCGCTTACGAGCAGTACTTC.